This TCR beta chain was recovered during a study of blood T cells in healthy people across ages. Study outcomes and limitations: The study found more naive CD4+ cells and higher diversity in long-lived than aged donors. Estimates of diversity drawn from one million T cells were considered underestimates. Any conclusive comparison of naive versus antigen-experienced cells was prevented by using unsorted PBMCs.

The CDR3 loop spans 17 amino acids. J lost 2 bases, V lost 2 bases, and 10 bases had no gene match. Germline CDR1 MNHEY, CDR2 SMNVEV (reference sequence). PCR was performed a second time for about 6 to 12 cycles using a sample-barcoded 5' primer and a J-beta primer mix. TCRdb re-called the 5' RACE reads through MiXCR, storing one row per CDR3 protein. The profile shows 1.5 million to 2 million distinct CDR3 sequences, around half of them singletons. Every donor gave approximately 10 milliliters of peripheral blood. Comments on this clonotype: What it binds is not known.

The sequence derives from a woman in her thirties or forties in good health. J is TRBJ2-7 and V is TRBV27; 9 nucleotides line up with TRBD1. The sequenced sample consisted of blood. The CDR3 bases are TGTGCCAGCAGTTTAGGTGGCCCTAACAGGGGGCCCTACGAGCAGTACTTC. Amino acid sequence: CASSLGGPNRGPYEQYF.